Sequencing of this T cell receptor beta chain was carried out in a study of PD-1 blockade in classical Hodgkin lymphoma. Whole-study findings and limits: The study found that TCR diversity rose significantly by C4D1 in CD4+ but not CD8+ cells. Newly diagnosed patients were reported to start with lower TCR diversity than healthy donors. Exclusion was applied to patients who started nivolumab under 1 year after ASCT.

Comment on this clone: The antigen remains undetermined.

Noted time point: cycle 4 day 1 (C4D1), after 5 to 7 weeks of nivolumab. Each patient relapsed following autologous stem cell transplantation, and prior brentuximab vedotin exposure differed. Clones were read by immunoSEQ multiplex PCR, and TCRdb kept only the in-frame ones, dropping some. The top ten hold about an eighth of the sample, which has tens of thousands of clones, approximately 72% seen once. Germline CDR1 is KGHSH and CDR2 is LQKENI. Trimming took 6 bases from V and 5 from J; bases not matched to a gene: 5. This CDR3 comprises 13 residues. This receptor was obtained from a human donor with classical Hodgkin lymphoma. Specimen: peripheral blood mononuclear cells (PBMCs), collected before the fourth cycle of nivolumab. The chain carries TRBV18 and TRBJ2-5; 8 positions match TRBD1. In DNA, the CDR3 is TGTGCCAGCTCCCGACAGGGGACGGAGACCCAGTACTTC. Translating it yields CASSRQGTETQYF.